The present entry profiles one TCR beta chain with its context. The data were obtained in a study of CD8 T cells in Susac syndrome. RNA in amounts of roughly 0.5 to 1 ug was reverse transcribed with random hexamers. One entry per CDR3 protein results from TCRdb running MiXCR on the immunoSEQ multiplex PCR reads. The table lists about 430,000 distinct CDR3 sequences, more than 80% of them singletons. This receptor was identified in a human donor with multiple sclerosis. Source material: CD8+ T cells from PBMCs.

In DNA, the CDR3 is TGTGCCAGCAATGGTAGGGGGACTTACACTGAAGCTTTCTTT. Protein sequence: CASNGRGTYTEAFF. The chain joins TRBV2 to TRBJ1-1; perhaps TRBD1 as D (6 bases). The V end was cut by 7 bases, the J end by 3 bases, with 15 bases between. Germline CDR1 SNHLY, CDR2 FYNNEI. The CDR3 runs to 14 residues.